This T cell receptor (beta chain) originates from a study of regulatory T cells in long-lasting Graves disease. As for the study in general: Patients with persistent Graves' disease had over 5 years of antithyroid drugs and persistent TSH receptor antibodies.

The trim removed 11 bases at V and 2 bases at J, leaving 17 bases unmatched. Germline lookup yields CDR1 MNHNS and CDR2 SASEGT. The CDR3 contains 17 residues. Specified time point: persistent/refractory GD, antithyroid drugs over 5 years with positive TRAb. PBMC-derived RNA was used for the TCR library. Assembly of TCR beta libraries relied on iRepertoire HTBI primers together with Arm-PCR of CDR3 regions. TCRdb redid the calling of the multiplex PCR reads with MiXCR, one entry per CDR3 protein. The sample has nearly 350,000 distinct CDR3 sequences; around 19% are singletons. The TCR sequence derives from a female donor with Graves disease. The V and J genes are TRBV6-1 and TRBJ2-7; TRBD2 matches 11 bases. Sequenced here: peripheral blood mononuclear cells (PBMCs), sampled when the disease was refractory, from a patient treated with antithyroid drugs. CDR3: CAVAQLAGGARTYEQYF. CDR3 nucleotides: TGTGCCGTCGCACAGCTAGCGGGGGGCGCGAGGACCTACGAGCAGTACTTC.